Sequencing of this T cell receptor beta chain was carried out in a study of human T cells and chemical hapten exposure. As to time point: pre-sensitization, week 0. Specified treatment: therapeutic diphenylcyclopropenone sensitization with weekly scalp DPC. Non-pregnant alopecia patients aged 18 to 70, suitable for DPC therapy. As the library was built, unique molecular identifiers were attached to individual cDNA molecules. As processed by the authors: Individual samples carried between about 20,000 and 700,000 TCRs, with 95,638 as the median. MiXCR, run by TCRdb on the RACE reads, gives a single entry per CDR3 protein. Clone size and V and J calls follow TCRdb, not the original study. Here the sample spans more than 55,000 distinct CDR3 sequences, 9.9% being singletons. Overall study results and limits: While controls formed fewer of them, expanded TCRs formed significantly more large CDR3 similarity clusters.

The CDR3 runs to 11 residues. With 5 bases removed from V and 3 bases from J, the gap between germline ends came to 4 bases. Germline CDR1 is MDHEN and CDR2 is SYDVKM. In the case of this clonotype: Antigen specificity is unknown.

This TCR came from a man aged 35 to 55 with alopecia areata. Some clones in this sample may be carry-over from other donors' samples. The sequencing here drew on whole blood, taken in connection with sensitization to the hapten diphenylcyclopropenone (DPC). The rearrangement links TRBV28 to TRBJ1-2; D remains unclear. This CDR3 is CASSTDYGYTF. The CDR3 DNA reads TGTGCCAGCAGTACCGACTATGGCTACACCTTC.